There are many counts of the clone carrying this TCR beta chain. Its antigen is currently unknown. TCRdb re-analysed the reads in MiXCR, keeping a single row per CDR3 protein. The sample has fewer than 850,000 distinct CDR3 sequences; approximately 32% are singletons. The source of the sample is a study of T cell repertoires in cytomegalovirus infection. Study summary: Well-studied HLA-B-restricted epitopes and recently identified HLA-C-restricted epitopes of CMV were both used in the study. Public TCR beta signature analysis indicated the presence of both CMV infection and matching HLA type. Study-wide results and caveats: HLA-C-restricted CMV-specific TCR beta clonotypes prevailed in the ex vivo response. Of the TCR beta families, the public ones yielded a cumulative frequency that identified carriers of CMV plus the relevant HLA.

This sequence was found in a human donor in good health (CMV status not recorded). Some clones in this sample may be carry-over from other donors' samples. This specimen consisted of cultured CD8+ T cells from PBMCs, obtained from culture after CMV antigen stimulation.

In DNA, the CDR3 is TGTGCCATAAGTAATAGAGTCACAGGGGAATACACTGAAGCTTTCTTT. Residues: CAISNRVTGEYTEAFF. The rearrangement uses TRBV10-3 and TRBJ1-1, with 7 bases aligning to TRBD1. Per the germline V gene, CDR1 is ENHRY and CDR2 is SYGVKD. V was clipped by 9 bases and J by 3 bases; unmatched bases: 16. The CDR3 spans 16 residues.